These 3 T cell receptor beta chains were sequenced from one sample in a study of cytomegalovirus exposure and HLA in healthy donors. Amplification used 60 Vbeta primers and 13 Jbeta primers. Method: immunoSEQ multiplex PCR; TCRdb's copy keeps in-frame clones and lacks some. The sample consists of around 220,000 clones, 75% to 80% of them appearing once. Sequenced sample: PBMCs. The receptors stem from a man younger than 35 in good health and CMV-seronegative.

V is TRBV5-6 and J is TRBJ2-7; 10 bases line up with TRBD1. The CDR3 extends over 14 amino acids. V was pared by 4 bases and J by 5 bases, with 6 bases of the junction left unmatched. Germline V gene sequence: CDR1 SGHDT, CDR2 YYEEEE. The CDR3 nucleotides read TGTGCCAGCAGCCACGACAGGGGGCTTAACGAGCAGTACTTC. It codes for CASSHDRGLNEQYF.

The rearrangement links TRBV2 to TRBJ1-1, with D perhaps TRBD1 (6 bases). The CDR3 loop spans 12 amino acids. Germline assignment: CDR1 SNHLY and CDR2 FYNNEI. Trimming took 5 bases from V and 3 from J, leaving 7 bases between them. CDR3 coding DNA: TGTGCCAGCAGTCCAGGGGACACTGAAGCTTTCTTT. Translation: CASSPGDTEAFF.

V and J are TRBV5-1 and TRBJ2-6; D ambiguous. Germline lookup yields CDR1 SGHRS and CDR2 YFSETQ. The germline V and J ends were trimmed by 2 bases and 1 base, with 7 bases remaining between them. CDR3 length: 15 residues. The CDR3 DNA reads TGCGCCAGCAGCTTCGGGTCGTCTGGGGCCAACGTCCTGACTTTC. Translated, it gives CASSFGSSGANVLTF.